These T cell receptor beta chains were read from a single sample in a study of graft-versus-host responses after intestinal transplantation. The data were produced by immunoSEQ multiplex PCR, yet TCRdb's version contains in-frame clones alone and is incomplete. The table includes roughly 100,000 clones, over 85% detected once. These TCRs' antigens remain unknown. Sequenced material: unstimulated CD8+ T cells sorted from spleen or lymph node cells, taken before intestinal transplant. These receptors were taken from a human donor who received an intestinal transplant. CDR3s include the opening cysteine and the closing phenylalanine or tryptophan. D genes are given only for firm matches. Some rows mark clone size as missing; the rest say once, few, many or name a class of expanded clone.

TRBD1,TRBV6-5,TRBJ1-2,once,TGTGCCAGCAGCCCAGGGGGGAGCTTCCATGGCTACACCTTC,CASSPGGSFHGYTF
-,TRBV9,TRBJ1-1,-,TGTGCCAGCAGCGCGGGGGGGGCAGTTGAAGCTTTCTTT,CASSAGGAVEAFF
-,TRBV6-5,TRBJ1-1,few,TGTGCCAGCAGTACAACAGGGACGAACACTGAAGCTTTCTTT,CASSTTGTNTEAFF
-,TRBV21-1,TRBJ1-4,-,TGTGCCAGCAGCGCCCCCCGGCGGGGGGGCATCCCTAATGAAAAACTGTTTTTT,CASSAPRRGGIPNEKLFF
-,TRBV11-2,TRBJ2-7,-,TGTGCCAGCAGCTTACCACCTCTCCAGGGTTTCTACGAGCAGTACTTC,CASSLPPLQGFYEQYF
TRBD2,TRBV19,TRBJ2-3,-,TGTGCCAGTAGTATAATCGGTAGCGGGGGCACAGATACGCAGTATTTT,CASSIIGSGGTDTQYF
TRBD1,TRBV11-3,TRBJ1-1,-,TGTGCCAGCAGCCCCCATGGACAGGGCTTAGATGAAGCTTTCTTT,CASSPHGQGLDEAFF
TRBD2,TRBV2,TRBJ2-5,-,TGTGCCAGCACCTCGACTAGCGGGGGGGCTCAAGAGACCCAGTACTTC,CASTSTSGGAQETQYF
-,TRBV7-9,TRBJ1-6,-,TGTGCCAGCAGTCCGGTGGGGGGCGGCTCACCCCTCCACTTT,CASSPVGGGSPLHF
-,TRBV27,TRBJ2-1,-,TGTGCCAGCGCAAACGGGGCGCCCTACAATGAGCAGTTCTTC,CASANGAPYNEQFF
-,TRBV10-3,TRBJ2-3,-,TGTGCCATCAGGAAAAGGGCCGGACCCGACACAGATACGCAGTATTTT,CAIRKRAGPDTDTQYF
TRBD2,TRBV18,TRBJ2-1,-,TGTGCCAGCTCACCACTTCCTAGCGGGGGTTCCTACAATGAGCAGTTCTTC,CASSPLPSGGSYNEQFF
-,TRBV7-2,TRBJ1-1,-,TGTGCCAGCAGCTTAGAAGGTTTTATGAACACTGAAGCTTTCTTT,CASSLEGFMNTEAFF